This TCR beta chain was observed in a study of a mutant IDH1 vaccine in newly diagnosed glioma. Assay: immunoSEQ multiplex PCR; the TCRdb copy retains only in-frame clones and omits some. This repertoire shows 40,000 to 60,000 clones, just under 80% found once; its top ten account for around 2%. This CDR3 is 14 amino acids long. Trimming removed 0 bases at V and 2 bases at J, with 8 bases between. Germline V gene lookup returns CDR1 SGHNT and CDR2 YYREEE (reference sequence). This clone was seen more than once but under ten times. Its antigen is currently unknown. Time point given: week 5, during vaccination. The vaccine gave 300 ug of a 20-mer mutant IDH1 peptide subcutaneously per dose.

This clonotype was sampled from a woman in her thirties or forties with glioma. The input for sequencing was PBMCs, taken from a glioma patient whose treatment included an IDH1 peptide vaccine. The chain employs TRBV5-4 and TRBJ1-1; D might be TRBD1 (6 bases). The CDR3 loop is CASSLGQANTEAFF. CDR3 bases: TGTGCCAGCAGCTTGGGACAGGCTAACACTGAAGCTTTCTTT.